Detailed here is one T cell receptor beta chain. Unique molecular identifiers were incorporated when the TCRbeta library was constructed. TCRdb re-analysed the PCR reads in MiXCR, keeping a single row per CDR3 protein. The table lists 350,000 to 450,000 distinct CDR3 sequences, over 20% of them singletons, with 3% to 4.5% in the top ten. The sample originates from a study of T-cell reconstitution after alpha-beta-depleted transplantation in children. Germline trimming cut 0 bases from V and 6 bases from J; bases unmatched to any gene: 6. The germline V gene encodes CDR1 SGDLS and CDR2 YYNGEE. The CDR3 runs to 14 residues.

Sequencing was performed on PBMCs from the stem cell graft donor, taken from the stem cell graft. The sequence was obtained from a human donor who donated a stem cell graft to a child with acute myeloid leukemia. This sequence joins TRBV9 and TRBJ2-7; 7 bases line up with TRBD1. The CDR3 region is CASSVARQGSEQYF. The CDR3 nucleotides are TGTGCCAGCAGCGTAGCTAGACAGGGCAGCGAGCAGTACTTC.